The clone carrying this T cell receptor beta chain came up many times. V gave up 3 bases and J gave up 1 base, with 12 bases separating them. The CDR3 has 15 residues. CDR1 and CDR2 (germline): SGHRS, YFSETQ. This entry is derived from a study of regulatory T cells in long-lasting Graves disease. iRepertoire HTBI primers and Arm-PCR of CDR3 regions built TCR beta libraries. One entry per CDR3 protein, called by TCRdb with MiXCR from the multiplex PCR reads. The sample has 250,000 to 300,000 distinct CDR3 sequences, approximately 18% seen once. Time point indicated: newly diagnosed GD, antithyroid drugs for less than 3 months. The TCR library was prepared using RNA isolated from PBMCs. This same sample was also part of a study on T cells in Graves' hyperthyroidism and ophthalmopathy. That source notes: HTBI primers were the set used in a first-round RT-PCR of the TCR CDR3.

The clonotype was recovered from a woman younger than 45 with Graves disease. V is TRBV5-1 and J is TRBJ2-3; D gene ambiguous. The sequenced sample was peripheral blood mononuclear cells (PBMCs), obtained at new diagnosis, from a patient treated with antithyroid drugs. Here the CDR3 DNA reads TGCGCCAGCAGCTCCTTAGCCAGTCGCACAGATACGCAGTATTTT. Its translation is CASSSLASRTDTQYF.